This T cell receptor (beta chain) was obtained from a study of shared clonotypes between healthy human individuals. Comment on this clone: The antigen remains undetermined.

Produced via immunoSEQ multiplex PCR; TCRdb's table is partial and in-frame only. This sample has 2 million to 2.5 million clones, with 85% to 95% found just once. Study-level points and caveats: Generation probabilities were higher for clonotypes shared across all four sorted-subset donors than for unshared ones.

Sequences were obtained from naive CD4+ T cells from PBMCs. The subset is: CD45RA+ positively selected. The sequence derives from a man aged 18-30 years in good health. Some clones in this sample may be carry-over from other donors' samples.

CDR3 sequence (DNA): TGTGCCAGCAAAAGGGGGACAGGAGCCTACGAGCAGTACTTC. It codes for CASKRGTGAYEQYF. This chain uses TRBV7-9 with TRBJ2-7; 8 nucleotides align to TRBD1. Germline V gene sequence: CDR1 SEHNR, CDR2 FQNEAQ (reference sequence). V gave up 7 bases and J gave up 2 bases; unmatched junction bases: 7. CDR3 length: 14 residues.